A single sample is the source of the 32 T cell receptor beta chains below, sequenced in a study of OX40 agonist ivuxolimab in advanced cancers. Assay: immunoSEQ multiplex PCR; the TCRdb copy retains only in-frame clones and omits some. Here the sample spans just under 60,000 clones, roughly nine tenths being singletons. The material sequenced was CD4+ or CD8+ T cells sorted from blood, taken in a trial of the OX40 agonist ivuxolimab. These TCRs come from an adult with an advanced solid tumor such as melanoma, head and neck, liver or kidney cancer.

V usage is TRBV27 and J usage is TRBJ2-5; D ambiguous. The last part of the DNA fits TRBJ2-7 better; the J call may be wrong. Germline V gene data show CDR1 as MNHEY and CDR2 as SMNVEV (reference sequence). The CDR3 loop spans 14 amino acids. Written as DNA, the CDR3 is TGTGCCAGCAGTTATCTCATTAGTTCGAACGAGCAGTACTTC. Translated: CASSYLISSNEQYF.

This chain joins TRBV27 and TRBJ1-4, with a possible D match to TRBD1 (6 bases). Germline V gene sequence: CDR1 MNHEY, CDR2 SMNVEV (reference sequence). The CDR3 is 16 amino acids. The V and J ends lost 3 bases and 7 bases respectively, with 18 bases between them. CDR3 loop: CASSFLVGARSEKLFF. The CDR3 region has the DNA TGTGCCAGCAGTTTTCTGGTGGGGGCGCGGAGTGAAAAACTGTTTTTT.

V is TRBV28 and J is TRBJ1-1, with no clear D. Germline CDR1 is MDHEN and CDR2 is SYDVKM. Trimming shortened V by 2 bases and J by 1 base, and 5 bases separated the two germline ends. CDR3 length: 13 residues. CDR3 amino acids: CASSLASNTEAFF. The CDR3, as DNA: TGTGCCAGCAGTTTAGCATCGAACACTGAAGCTTTCTTT.

The V and J genes are TRBV14 and TRBJ2-1; 8 bases match TRBD2. Losses at the gene ends were 4 bases for V and 4 bases for J; bases not matched to a gene: 9. The CDR3 is 16 residues long. The germline CDR1 and CDR2 sequences are SGHDN and FVKESK. CDR3 in DNA: TGTGCCAGCAGCCTCACTAGCGGTTCTCGGTACAATGAGCAGTTCTTC. This encodes CASSLTSGSRYNEQFF.

The chain links TRBV7-3 to TRBJ2-1, with 13 bases that match TRBD2. The CDR3 extends over 15 amino acids. V dropped 5 bases and J dropped 8; count of bases not matched to a gene: 6. Germline lookup yields CDR1 SGHTA and CDR2 FQGTGA. The CDR3 coding sequence is TGTGCCAGCAGCCCTGGACTAGCGGGAGAGGATGAGCAGTTCTTC. Residues: CASSPGLAGEDEQFF.

The chain joins TRBV5-1 to TRBJ2-6; D gene uncertain. The CDR3 spans 20 residues. CDR1 is SGHRS, CDR2 YFSETQ, per germline. V was clipped by 0 bases and J by 0 bases, with 19 bases between them. The CDR3 DNA reads as TGCGCCAGCAGCTTGGGGGTTAAACCGGAAAGCTACTCTGGGGCCAACGTCCTGACTTTC. Translated: CASSLGVKPESYSGANVLTF.

This chain connects TRBV5-1 to TRBJ1-4; D unresolved. Germline CDR1 SGHRS, CDR2 YFSETQ. V lost 5 bases and J 3 bases, leaving 14 bases between the germline ends. The CDR3 consists of 15 residues. The CDR3 DNA sequence: TGCGCCAGCAGTTATTCGAGCGCGGCTAATGAAAAACTGTTTTTT. This sequence encodes CASSYSSAANEKLFF.

This chain links TRBV28 with TRBJ2-7; 7 bases line up with TRBD1. Losses at the gene ends were 4 bases for V and 1 base for J; bases not matched to a gene: 7. Looked up from germline, CDR1 is MDHEN and CDR2 is SYDVKM. This CDR3 comprises 15 residues. The CDR3 DNA follows: TGTGCCAGCAGTTCCCCGACAGGGATTTCCTACGAGCAGTACTTC. Encoded protein: CASSSPTGISYEQYF.

The chain employs TRBV7-6 and TRBJ1-1, with D possibly matching TRBD1 (5 bases). Germline V gene sequence: CDR1 SGHVS, CDR2 FNYEAQ. V shed 1 base and J shed 0 bases, with 12 bases lying between them. This CDR3 has 16 residues. In DNA form, the CDR3 reads TGTGCCAGCAGCTTAGTCGGGGGAGGGATGAACACTGAAGCTTTCTTT. Translating gives CASSLVGGGMNTEAFF.

The V gene is TRBV5-1, the J gene TRBJ1-1; TRBD1 matches 7 bases. Germline trimming cut 0 bases from V and 4 bases from J; bases unmatched to any gene: 3. Germline V lookup: CDR1 SGHRS, CDR2 YFSETQ. There are 14 residues in the CDR3. CDR3 residues: CASSLGQGRTEAFF. DNA for the CDR3: TGCGCCAGCAGCTTGGGACAGGGACGCACTGAAGCTTTCTTT.

J is TRBJ2-3 and V is TRBV7-3; 8 bases are a match to TRBD1. The CDR3 is 14 residues long. Germline lookup yields CDR1 SGHTA and CDR2 FQGTGA. The trim removed 6 bases at V and 4 bases at J, leaving 6 bases unmatched. In DNA, the CDR3 is TGTGCCAGCAGTCCCGGGACAGGTCCAGATACGCAGTATTTT. This encodes CASSPGTGPDTQYF.

The gene calls are TRBV7-3 and TRBJ2-2; D gene ambiguous. Germline V CDR1 and CDR2: SGHTA, FQGTGA. The CDR3 is 15 residues long. V was shortened by 5 bases and J by 4 bases, with 14 bases between the two germline ends. CDR3 protein: CASSETVPTTGELFF. DNA for the CDR3: TGTGCCAGCAGCGAAACTGTCCCCACCACCGGGGAGCTGTTTTTT.

The chain couples TRBV2 to TRBJ1-4, with TRBD1 as a possible D gene (5 bases). CDR1 is SNHLY, CDR2 FYNNEI, per germline. The CDR3 extends over 14 amino acids. V was trimmed by 8 bases and J by 2 bases, leaving 12 bases between them. As DNA, the CDR3 is TGTGCCAGCTCAGGGTGGGCGACTAATGAAAAACTGTTTTTT. Amino acids: CASSGWATNEKLFF.

The rearrangement joins TRBV5-5 to TRBJ2-7; D unclear. This CDR3 region has 14 residues. Germline CDR1 SGHKS, CDR2 YYEKEE (reference sequence). The V and J ends lost 0 bases and 1 base respectively, with 8 bases between them. The CDR3 reads CASSLGGGSYEQYF. The CDR3 DNA sequence: TGTGCCAGCAGCTTGGGTGGCGGATCCTACGAGCAGTACTTC. Drawing the rest from reference TRBV5-5 and TRBJ2-7, the complete variable domain is DAGVTQSPTHLIKTRGQQVTLRCSPISGHKSVSWYQQVLGQGPQFIFQYYEKEERGRGNFPDRFSARQFPNYSSELNVNALLLGDSALYLCASSLGGGSYEQYFGPGTRLTVT.

This clone is a singleton in its sample. The chain carries TRBV11-2 and TRBJ2-5; D uncertain. Trimming cost V 5 bases and J 1 base, with 14 bases left between them. Germline loops: CDR1 SGHAT, CDR2 FQNNGV. This CDR3 has 15 residues. Written as DNA, the CDR3 is TGTGCCAGCAGCCACGGTGGGCGGTCCCAAGAGACCCAGTACTTC. Translation: CASSHGGRSQETQYF.

The CDR3 DNA follows: TGTGCCAGCACGGGGGGTCCCGGGGAGCTGTTTTTT. Residues: CASTGGPGELFF. The gene calls are TRBV2 and TRBJ2-2, with 7 bases lining up with TRBD2. In germline, CDR1 is SNHLY, CDR2 FYNNEI. This CDR3 region has 12 residues. Trimming at V came to 7 bases and at J to 6 bases, leaving 2 bases not matched to a gene.

This clone was observed a single time. The chain has TRBV5-1 and TRBJ1-2; D unclear. The CDR3 has 15 amino acids. CDR1 is SGHRS, CDR2 YFSETQ, per germline. V was trimmed by 4 bases and J by 6 bases, leaving 19 bases between them. The CDR3 here is CASSLYHSGEDGYTF. In DNA form, the CDR3 reads TGCGCCAGCAGCCTATACCACAGCGGTGAGGATGGCTACACCTTC.

The chain is built from TRBV7-9 and TRBJ2-1; D not certain. Trimming took 0 bases from V and 5 from J, leaving 11 bases between them. The CDR3 has 15 amino acids. Germline assignment: CDR1 SEHNR and CDR2 FQNEAQ (reference sequence). The CDR3 DNA reads TGTGCCAGCAGCTTAGCGTCCGACTGGAACAATGAGCAGTTCTTC. Its protein product is CASSLASDWNNEQFF.

The genes are TRBV2 and TRBJ1-4; D is uncertain. The CDR3 runs to 15 residues. Germline loops: CDR1 SNHLY, CDR2 FYNNEI. Trimming took off 6 bases at V and 4 bases at J, with 15 bases between the two ends. CDR3 DNA: TGTGCCAGCAGACCCCGGAGGCGGTTTAATGAAAAACTGTTTTTT. This translates into CASRPRRRFNEKLFF.

The gene calls are TRBV10-3 and TRBJ2-1, with 12 bases matching TRBD2. The germline CDR1 and CDR2 sequences are ENHRY and SYGVKD. V was pared by 1 base and J by 2 bases, with 6 bases of the junction left unmatched. The CDR3 covers 18 residues. The CDR3 reads CAISEWGLAGTAYNEQFF. The CDR3 DNA sequence: TGTGCCATCAGTGAGTGGGGACTAGCGGGCACCGCCTACAATGAGCAGTTCTTC.

The chain is built from TRBV4-1 and TRBJ2-5; D gene uncertain. Germline values: CDR1 MGHRA, CDR2 YSYEKL. CDR3 size: 13 residues. Trimming left V 4 bases short and J 2 bases short, with 8 bases between. The DNA for the CDR3 is TGCGCCAGCAGCCGTAACCTGCAAGAGACCCAGTACTTC. Its translation: CASSRNLQETQYF.

The rearrangement links TRBV27 to TRBJ2-3; TRBD2 is a possible D gene (6 bases). The V gene's germline CDR1 is MNHEY and CDR2 SMNVEV (reference sequence). CDR3 length: 14 residues. The V end lost 5 bases, the J end lost 1 base, and 10 bases lay between the germline ends. In nucleotides, the CDR3 is TGTGCCAGCAGTCCACTAGCTCGCACAGATACGCAGTATTTT. It is translated as CASSPLARTDTQYF.

The chain is built from TRBV6-5 and TRBJ2-5, with D uncertain. The better agreement between TRBJ2-7 and the DNA end casts doubt on the J call. Germline-derived CDR1 and CDR2 are MNHEY and SVGAGI. The CDR3 runs to 16 residues. The CDR3 reads CASSSGYSDGAYEQYF. In DNA form, the CDR3 reads TGTGCCAGCAGTTCTGGCTACTCGGACGGAGCCTACGAGCAGTACTTC.

The chain joins TRBV10-3 to TRBJ2-1, with 7 bases lining up with TRBD2. The germline gives CDR1 ENHRY, CDR2 SYGVKD. The CDR3 has 16 amino acids. The V and J ends lost 4 bases and 9 bases, in that order; junction bases with no gene match: 15. The CDR3 region is CAISGPWEGGPLEQFF. The DNA of the CDR3 is TGTGCCATCAGTGGCCCGTGGGAGGGAGGGCCTCTTGAGCAGTTCTTC.

J is TRBJ1-3 and V is TRBV28; a weak D match, TRBD1 (5 bases). The V gene lost 7 bases and the J gene lost 8 bases, with 18 bases spanning the gap. This CDR3 comprises 14 residues. Germline CDR1 and CDR2: MDHEN and SYDVKM. The CDR3 DNA is TGTGCCAGCACCCCCGGAGCAGGGCCCGACACCATATATTTT. This codes for CASTPGAGPDTIYF.

The chain is built from TRBV27 and TRBJ2-2; 9 nucleotides match TRBD2. The germline gives CDR1 MNHEY, CDR2 SMNVEV (reference sequence). Trimming removed 3 bases from V and 6 bases from J; junction bases left unmatched: 2. This CDR3 contains 14 residues. This CDR3 reads CASSFRGGAGELFF. The CDR3 DNA sequence: TGTGCCAGCAGTTTTCGCGGGGGGGCCGGGGAGCTGTTTTTT.

The gene calls are TRBV7-9 and TRBJ2-1; unclear D gene. Trimming pared 5 bases from V and 6 bases from J, leaving 11 bases between. CDR3 length equals 13 residues. The germline CDR1 and CDR2 sequences are SEHNR and FQNEAQ (reference sequence). The CDR3 DNA is TGTGCCAGCAGCCCAGTTCCCTCCAATGAGCAGTTCTTC. Protein sequence: CASSPVPSNEQFF. The full variable domain, rest sourced from reference TRBV7-9 and TRBJ2-1, is DTGVSQNPRHKITKRGQNVTFRCDPISEHNRLYWYRQTLGQGPEFLTYFQNEAQLEKSRLLSDRFSAERPKGSFSTLEIQRTEQGDSAMYLCASSPVPSNEQFFGPGTRLTVL.

This clone has a handful of counts. This sequence joins TRBV11-2 and TRBJ2-3; 11 positions agree with TRBD1. With 5 bases clipped from V and 6 bases from J, the junction kept 7 bases outside the gene matches. CDR3 length: 15 amino acids. The germline CDR1 and CDR2 sequences are SGHAT and FQNNGV. The CDR3 nucleotides read TGTGCCAGCAGCCTAGCGGACAGGGGGCTGGATACGCAGTATTTT. Protein sequence: CASSLADRGLDTQYF.

This chain connects TRBV6-5 to TRBJ2-2; D is unresolved. Looked up from germline, CDR1 is MNHEY and CDR2 is SVGAGI. The CDR3 is 15 amino acids. Trimming cost V 0 bases and J 4 bases, with 9 bases left between them. This CDR3 reads CASSYSPRATGELFF. DNA of the CDR3: TGTGCCAGCAGTTACTCGCCACGGGCCACCGGGGAGCTGTTTTTT.

The gene calls are TRBV27 and TRBJ2-2; 10 bases fit TRBD2. Per the germline V gene, CDR1 is MNHEY and CDR2 is SMNVEV (reference sequence). There are 16 residues in the CDR3. Trimming removed 2 bases from V and 1 base from J; junction bases left unmatched: 1. CDR3: CASSLTSGKNTGELFF. CDR3 coding DNA: TGTGCCAGCAGTTTAACTAGCGGGAAGAACACCGGGGAGCTGTTTTTT.

There are a few counts of this clone. The chain is built from TRBV6-6 and TRBJ2-5; 10 nucleotides line up with TRBD2. The CDR3 contains 15 residues. Germline CDR1 is MNHNY and CDR2 is SVGAGI (reference sequence). V trimming: 2 bases; J trimming: 3 bases; junction bases outside the gene matches: 3. This CDR3 is CASSYTGTSEETQYF. The DNA for the CDR3 is TGTGCCAGCAGTTACACGGGGACTAGCGAAGAGACCCAGTACTTC.

This sequence joins TRBV18 and TRBJ2-7, with 9 bases matching TRBD1. Germline assignment: CDR1 KGHSH and CDR2 LQKENI. V dropped 4 bases and J dropped 2; count of bases not matched to a gene: 6. The CDR3 loop spans 15 amino acids. DNA of the CDR3: TGTGCCAGCTCACGGACAGGGGACAACCCCTACGAGCAGTACTTC. Amino acids: CASSRTGDNPYEQYF.